The 17 T cell receptor beta chains listed next were all sequenced from one sample in a study of T cell responses to AZD1222 COVID-19 vaccine. This table comes from immunoSEQ multiplex PCR, and its TCRdb copy is limited to in-frame clones, with some not included. The repertoire holds just over 90,000 clones, with approximately 90% as singletons. Specimen: peripheral blood, collected 28 days after the second AZD1222 dose. The origin of the receptors is an adult who received the AZD1222 COVID-19 vaccine.

This chain uses TRBV19 with TRBJ1-1; no definite D call. Germline lookup yields CDR1 LNHDA and CDR2 SQIVND (reference sequence). CDR3 length: 14 residues. The V gene lost 4 bases and the J gene lost 1 base, with 10 bases spanning the gap. CDR3 in DNA: TGTGCCAGTAGTAGTCCCCGCAGGAACACTGAAGCTTTCTTT. Its protein product is CASSSPRRNTEAFF.

This rearrangement joins TRBV21-1 to TRBJ1-5; TRBD1, the D gene given by the table, was not confirmed from the DNA. TRBV21-1 is marked as a pseudogene. The CDR3 is 14 residues long. The CDR3 is CASRIQGSNQPQHF. CDR3 bases: TGTGCCAGCAGAATACAGGGTAGCAATCAGCCCCAGCATTTT.

The chain employs TRBV20-1 and TRBJ1-1; no clear D gene. The germline gives CDR1 DFQATT, CDR2 SNEGSKA (reference sequence). CDR3 length: 15 amino acids. V lost 3 bases, J lost 0 bases, and 14 bases lay in between. For the CDR3, the DNA is TGCAGTGCTAGTATGCGAACGCGGGTGAACACTGAAGCTTTCTTT. This codes for CSASMRTRVNTEAFF.

This chain connects TRBV6-1 to TRBJ1-2; D is perhaps TRBD1 (6 bases). Germline V CDR1 and CDR2: MNHNS, SASEGT. Trimming pared 10 bases from V and 3 bases from J, leaving 12 bases between. This CDR3 is 12 amino acids long. This chain's CDR3 is CATQGRDYGYTF. CDR3 nucleotides: TGTGCCACCCAGGGGCGAGACTATGGCTACACCTTC.

This clone was observed a handful of times. J is TRBJ1-1 and V is TRBV14, with D possibly being TRBD1 (5 bases). The V gene's germline CDR1 is SGHDN and CDR2 FVKESK. V lost 1 base and J lost 7, with 16 bases in between. CDR3 length equals 15 residues. The chain's CDR3 is CASSQASGERNEAFF. DNA for the CDR3: TGTGCCAGCAGCCAAGCTTCGGGGGAGAGGAATGAAGCTTTCTTT.

The rearrangement links TRBV10-1 to TRBJ2-2; no clear D. The germline V gene encodes CDR1 WNHNN and CDR2 SYGVQD (reference sequence). The CDR3 has 12 amino acids. V lost 5 bases and J lost 4, with 5 bases in between. Here the CDR3 reads CASSLSTGELFF. CDR3 bases: TGCGCCAGCAGTCTTTCCACCGGGGAGCTGTTTTTT.

The chain links TRBV11-2 to TRBJ1-3; the D is unclear. Looked up from germline, CDR1 is SGHAT and CDR2 is FQNNGV. V was clipped by 8 bases and J by 2 bases, with 13 bases between them. CDR3 length: 14 amino acids. CDR3 in amino acids: CASRTVFTGNTIYF. The CDR3, as DNA: TGTGCCAGCCGTACGGTTTTTACTGGAAACACCATATATTTT.

The V call is TRBV7-3, the J call TRBJ2-1, with 11 bases identical to TRBD2. Germline lookup yields CDR1 SGHTA and CDR2 FQGTGA. Trimming at V came to 3 bases and at J to 8 bases, leaving 9 bases not matched to a gene. This CDR3 comprises 16 residues. The CDR3 DNA reads as TGTGCCAGCAGCTTGGCCGGGACTAGCGGAACCTATGAGCAGTTCTTC. It specifies CASSLAGTSGTYEQFF.

The V gene is TRBV27, the J gene TRBJ2-7; no clear D. CDR3 size: 15 residues. V lost 3 bases and J 0 bases, leaving 12 bases between the germline ends. Looked up from germline, CDR1 is MNHEY and CDR2 is SMNVEV (reference sequence). The CDR3 nucleotides are TGTGCCAGCAGTTTCGGCCAGGAGAGCTCCTACGAGCAGTACTTC. This codes for CASSFGQESSYEQYF.

This clone was observed a few times. The DNA for the CDR3 is TGTGCCAGCAGCGTGTCTGACTCTGGAAACACCATATATTTT. This sequence encodes CASSVSDSGNTIYF. The gene calls are TRBV9 and TRBJ1-3; D is unresolved. The germline CDR1 and CDR2 sequences are SGDLS and YYNGEE. Trimming cost V 2 bases and J 0 bases, with 6 bases left between them. The CDR3 contains 14 residues.

V gene TRBV27 combines with J gene TRBJ2-1; 15 nucleotides match TRBD2. The CDR3 is 17 amino acids. CDR1 MNHEY and CDR2 SMNVEV come from the germline V gene (reference sequence). V lost 5 bases to trimming and J lost 7 bases; unmatched junction nucleotides: 9. CDR3 coding DNA: TGTGCCAGCAGTCCTAGGACTAGCGGGGGGGCCGGGAATGAGCAGTTCTTC. This sequence encodes CASSPRTSGGAGNEQFF.

V gene TRBV6-5 combines with J gene TRBJ1-6, with TRBD1 matching 11 bases. With V trimmed by 5 bases and J by 6 bases, 3 bases remained unmatched. The CDR3 runs to 15 residues. CDR1 is MNHEY, CDR2 SVGAGI, per germline. The CDR3: CASSKGQGGNSPLHF. Written as DNA, the CDR3 is TGTGCCAGCAGTAAGGGACAGGGGGGTAATTCACCCCTCCACTTT.

This clone was found once. J is TRBJ1-5 and V is TRBV7-3; D is uncertain. This CDR3 spans 13 amino acids. Trimming took 3 bases from V and 5 from J, leaving 8 bases between them. The V gene's germline CDR1 is SGHTA and CDR2 FQGTGA. Here the CDR3 reads CASSLSSDQPQHF. CDR3 in DNA: TGTGCCAGCAGCTTGTCATCCGATCAGCCCCAGCATTTT. Combining the CDR3 with reference TRBV7-3 and TRBJ1-5 gives the whole variable domain GAGVSQTPSNKVTEKGKYVELRCDPISGHTALYWYRQSLGQGPEFLIYFQGTGAADDSGLPNDRFFAVRPEGSVSTLKIQRTERGDSAVYLCASSLSSDQPQHFGDGTRLSIL.

The chain is built from TRBV18 and TRBJ2-1, with D possibly being TRBD1 or TRBD2 (5 bases each). This CDR3 has 15 amino acids. The V end was cut by 0 bases, the J end by 4 bases, with 10 bases between. The V gene's germline CDR1 is KGHSH and CDR2 LQKENI. CDR3 coding DNA: TGTGCCAGCTCACCACCCGGGACGATATACAATGAGCAGTTCTTC. Encoded protein: CASSPPGTIYNEQFF.

The chain has TRBV12-3 or TRBV12-4 and TRBJ1-1, with D maybe TRBD1 (6 bases). V shed 6 bases and J shed 11 bases, with 13 bases lying between them. The CDR3 is 11 residues long. CDR3 in amino acids: CASRGTGFAFF. The CDR3 coding sequence is TGTGCCAGCAGGGGTACAGGGTTTGCTTTCTTT.

The chain employs TRBV3-1 (or the pseudogene TRBV3-2) and TRBJ2-7, with a possible D match to TRBD1 (6 bases). The germline V and J ends were trimmed by 0 bases and 6 bases, with 9 bases remaining between them. This CDR3 is built from 13 residues. Per the germline V gene, CDR1 is LGHDT and CDR2 is YNNKEL (reference sequence). CDR3 nucleotide sequence: TGTGCCAGCAGCCAAGAGGGGGCGGGCGAGCAGTACTTC. Translation gives CASSQEGAGEQYF.

This chain connects TRBV7-9 to TRBJ2-7; 8 bases fit TRBD1. The CDR3 runs 15 residues. The V gene end was trimmed by 5 bases and the J gene end by 3 bases; junction bases not matched to a gene: 9. Germline CDR1 SEHNR, CDR2 FQNEAQ (reference sequence). CDR3 protein: CASSPWTGPIYEQYF. DNA for the CDR3: TGTGCCAGCAGCCCCTGGACAGGGCCCATCTACGAGCAGTACTTC.